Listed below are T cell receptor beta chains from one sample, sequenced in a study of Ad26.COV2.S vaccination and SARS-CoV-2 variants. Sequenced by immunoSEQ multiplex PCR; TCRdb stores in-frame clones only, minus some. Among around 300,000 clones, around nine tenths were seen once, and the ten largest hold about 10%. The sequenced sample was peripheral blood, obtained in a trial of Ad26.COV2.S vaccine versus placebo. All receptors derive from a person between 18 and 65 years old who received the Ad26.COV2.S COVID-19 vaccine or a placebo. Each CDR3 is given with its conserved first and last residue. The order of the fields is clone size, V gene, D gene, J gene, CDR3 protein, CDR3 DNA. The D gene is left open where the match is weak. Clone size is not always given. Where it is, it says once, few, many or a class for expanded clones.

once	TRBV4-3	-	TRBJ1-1	CASSRTQGKTEAFF	TGCGCCAGCAGCCGGACACAGGGTAAGACTGAAGCTTTCTTT
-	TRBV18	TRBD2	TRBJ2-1	CASSPEAGGNEQFF	TGTGCCAGCTCACCAGAGGCGGGAGGTAATGAGCAGTTCTTC
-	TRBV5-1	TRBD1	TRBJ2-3	CASSSTGGGVTDTQYF	TGCGCCAGCAGCTCGACAGGGGGCGGGGTGACAGATACGCAGTATTTT
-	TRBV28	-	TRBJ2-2	CASSLHTSSGELFF	TGTGCCAGCAGTTTACATACATCCTCCGGGGAGCTGTTTTTT
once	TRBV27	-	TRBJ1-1	CASSLSIQGRELKNTEAFF	TGTGCCAGCAGTTTATCGATCCAGGGCCGAGAGTTGAAGAACACTGAAGCTTTCTTT
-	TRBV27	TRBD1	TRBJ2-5	CASKGQGAMETQYF	TGTGCCAGCAAAGGACAGGGGGCAATGGAGACCCAGTACTTC
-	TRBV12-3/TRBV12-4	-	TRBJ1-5	CASRQFKQPQHF	TGTGCCAGCAGACAGTTTAAGCAGCCCCAGCATTTT
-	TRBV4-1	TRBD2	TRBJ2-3	CASSLLGSGGSTDTQYF	TGCGCCAGCAGCCTTCTGGGTAGCGGGGGGTCCACAGATACGCAGTATTTT
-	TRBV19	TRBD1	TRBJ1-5	CASMEAGGVGQPQHF	TGTGCCAGTATGGAGGCAGGGGGTGTGGGTCAGCCCCAGCATTTT
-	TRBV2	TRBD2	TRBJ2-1	CASKGSAGAGFNEQFF	TGTGCCAGCAAGGGTTCGGCGGGAGCGGGGTTTAATGAGCAGTTCTTC